Listed here are 5 T cell receptor beta chains from one sample, sequenced in a study of tumor-infiltrating lymphocytes in primary liver carcinoma. The approximately 20-31 mg bulk tissue piece was not sorted before simultaneous RNA and DNA extraction. A constant-region primer served to make TCR beta cDNA from about 500 ng total RNA. Each TCR beta library was derived from three nested multiplex PCR rounds that employed slightly modified ARM-PCR. In the first two PCR rounds, TRBV1-TRBV30 forward primers were paired with a C-beta reverse primer, and each round lasted approximately 10 cycles. MiXCR, run by TCRdb on the multiplex PCR reads, gives a single entry per CDR3 protein. Here the sample spans around 120,000 distinct CDR3 sequences, about 68% being singletons. Material for sequencing was liver tumor tissue from sampling region 1. Subset denoted: tumor region T1, superior pole. The receptor source for this set is a woman aged 55-70 years with primary liver carcinoma and hepatitis B virus infection.

This clonotype was seen just once. The CDR3 ends on some other residue instead of the conserved phenylalanine or tryptophan, so this is likely a read error. The V gene is TRBV4-1, the J gene TRBJ2-1; 9 nucleotides line up with TRBD2. V was clipped by 0 bases and J by 6 bases; unmatched bases: 6. Germline assignment: CDR1 MGHRA and CDR2 YSYEKL. There are 16 residues in the CDR3. This chain's CDR3 is CASSQETSGDVNEQFL. The CDR3 region has the DNA TGCGCCAGCAGCCAAGAGACTAGCGGTGATGTCAATGAGCAGTTCTTA.

Remarks on this clonotype: The missing conserved phenylalanine or tryptophan at the end of this CDR3 makes a read error likely. The chain links TRBV11-2 to TRBJ2-3; the D is unclear. CDR3 length: 13 residues. Germline V CDR1 and CDR2: SGHAT, FQNNGV. The CDR3: CASSFPYPDAQYL. Written as DNA, the CDR3 is TGTGCCAGCAGCTTCCCCTACCCAGATGCGCAGTATTTG.

Worth noting for this clonotype: Likely a read error: the CDR3 ends without its conserved phenylalanine or tryptophan. The chain links TRBV6-5 to TRBJ1-2, with TRBD1 as a possible D gene (6 bases). The CDR3 is 14 residues long. The germline V and J ends were trimmed by 6 bases and 8 bases, with 19 bases remaining between them. Germline values: CDR1 MNHEY, CDR2 SVGAGI. CDR3 in DNA: TGTGCCAGCAGATCATCGTGGGGGGCAGGAGGCTACACCCTC. Protein product: CASRSSWGAGGYTL.

Remarks on this clonotype: The conserved phenylalanine or tryptophan normally closing the CDR3 is absent here, so this likely arose from a read error. The DNA is left out, because the CDR3 cannot be placed on it with certainty; the CDR3 is given as TCRdb lists it. The chain uses TRBV29-1 and TRBJ2-2; the table gives TRBD1 as D, unverified against the DNA. CDR1 and CDR2 (germline): SQVTM, ANQGSEA. The CDR3 spans 13 amino acids, including both terminal residues. CDR3 loop: CSVYRGNTGELFL.

The chain uses TRBV28 and TRBJ1-2, with 7 bases that match TRBD1. V lost 7 bases, J lost 3 bases, and 14 bases stayed unmatched. CDR3 length: 16 residues. Germline V gene sequence: CDR1 MDHEN, CDR2 SYDVKM. CDR3 DNA sequence: TGTGCCAGCAATTCACTCGGACAGGAGGCCTACTATGGCTACACCTTC. As protein: CASNSLGQEAYYGYTF.